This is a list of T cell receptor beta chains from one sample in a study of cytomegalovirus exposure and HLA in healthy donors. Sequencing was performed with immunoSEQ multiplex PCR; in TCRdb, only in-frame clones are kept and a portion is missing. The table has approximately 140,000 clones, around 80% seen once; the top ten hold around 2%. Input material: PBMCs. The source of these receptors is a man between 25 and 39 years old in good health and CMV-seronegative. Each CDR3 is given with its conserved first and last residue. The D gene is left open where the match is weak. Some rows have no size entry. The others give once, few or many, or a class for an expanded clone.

CDR3nt: TGCGCCAGCAGCCAAGAGGTGACAGGCAGGAGTACTGAAGCTTTCTTT
CDR3aa: CASSQEVTGRSTEAFF
d_gene: .
j_gene: TRBJ1-1
len: 16
v_gene: TRBV4-1
abundance: .

CDR3nt: TGTGCCAGTAGTATCGGGAGGGTCGGAGGAGAGACCCAGTACTTC
CDR3aa: CASSIGRVGGETQYF
d_gene: TRBD2
j_gene: TRBJ2-5
len: 15
v_gene: TRBV19
abundance: .

CDR3nt: TGCGCCAGCAGCCTGCGGGCTAGCGGCTCCGCCTACGAGCAGTACTTC
CDR3aa: CASSLRASGSAYEQYF
d_gene: TRBD2
j_gene: TRBJ2-7
len: 16
v_gene: TRBV4-1
abundance: .

CDR3nt: TGTGCCAGCAGTGAATATAAAGGGGCACCTGGGAACACTGAAGCTTTCTTT
CDR3aa: CASSEYKGAPGNTEAFF
d_gene: .
j_gene: TRBJ1-1
len: 17
v_gene: TRBV25-1
abundance: .

CDR3nt: TGCGCCAGCAGCCTAGGACAGACCACAGATACGCAGTATTTT
CDR3aa: CASSLGQTTDTQYF
d_gene: .
j_gene: TRBJ2-3
len: 14
v_gene: TRBV5-1
abundance: .

CDR3nt: TGTGCCAGTAGTAGGGGACAGGGTTCGTTTGAAGCTTTCTTT
CDR3aa: CASSRGQGSFEAFF
d_gene: TRBD1
j_gene: TRBJ1-1
len: 14
v_gene: TRBV19
abundance: .

CDR3nt: TGTGCCAGCTCACCACCTCGCGAGGGGGCGGGAATTCGGTACACTGAAGCTTTCTTT
CDR3aa: CASSPPREGAGIRYTEAFF
d_gene: TRBD1
j_gene: TRBJ1-1
len: 19
v_gene: TRBV18
abundance: .

CDR3nt: TGTGCCAGCAGCCCCCCTCAAGAGACCCAGTACTTC
CDR3aa: CASSPPQETQYF
d_gene: .
j_gene: TRBJ2-5
len: 12
v_gene: TRBV7-9
abundance: .

CDR3nt: TGTGCCAGCAGTGAACTTAGCGGGGGACCATACGAGCAGTACTTC
CDR3aa: CASSELSGGPYEQYF
d_gene: TRBD2
j_gene: TRBJ2-7
len: 15
v_gene: TRBV6-1
abundance: many

CDR3nt: TGTGCTAGTGGTTTCCATTGGACTAGCGGGGGGGTTGGTCGGAACACCGGGGAGCTGTTTTTT
CDR3aa: CASGFHWTSGGVGRNTGELFF
d_gene: TRBD2
j_gene: TRBJ2-2
len: 21
v_gene: TRBV12-5
abundance: .

CDR3nt: TGTGCCAGCAGACCGCGGGGCGGGACAGGGTGGTCACCCCTCCACTTT
CDR3aa: CASRPRGGTGWSPLHF
d_gene: TRBD1
j_gene: TRBJ1-6
len: 16
v_gene: TRBV27
abundance: once

CDR3nt: TGTGCCAGCAGCTACTTAGCGGGAGGCGGGGGTGAGCAGTTCTTC
CDR3aa: CASSYLAGGGGEQFF
d_gene: TRBD2
j_gene: TRBJ2-1
len: 15
v_gene: TRBV7-3
abundance: .

CDR3nt: TGTGCCAGCAGTCCCTGGTCAGGGCCCTCCTACGAGCAGTACTTC
CDR3aa: CASSPWSGPSYEQYF
d_gene: .
j_gene: TRBJ2-7
len: 15
v_gene: TRBV28
abundance: once

CDR3nt: TGTGCCAGCAGACCGACAGGGCCTAGCAATCAGCCCCAGCATTTT
CDR3aa: CASRPTGPSNQPQHF
d_gene: TRBD1
j_gene: TRBJ1-5
len: 15
v_gene: TRBV28
abundance: .

CDR3nt: TGTGCCAGCAGCTTTTCGGGGAACACTGAAGCTTTCTTT
CDR3aa: CASSFSGNTEAFF
d_gene: .
j_gene: TRBJ1-1
len: 13
v_gene: TRBV7-8
abundance: .

CDR3nt: TGTGCCAGCAGCTTAGACAGTAACACTGAAGCTTTCTTT
CDR3aa: CASSLDSNTEAFF
d_gene: .
j_gene: TRBJ1-1
len: 13
v_gene: TRBV5-6
abundance: .

CDR3nt: TGTGCCACCAGCAGAGATAGGGGTAACTCTGGAAACACCATATATTTT
CDR3aa: CATSRDRGNSGNTIYF
d_gene: .
j_gene: TRBJ1-3
len: 16
v_gene: TRBV15
abundance: .

CDR3nt: TGTGCCAGCAGTTTAGGCTTCCGGGACATTCCCGGGACTCAGCCCCAGCATTTT
CDR3aa: CASSLGFRDIPGTQPQHF
d_gene: .
j_gene: TRBJ1-5
len: 18
v_gene: TRBV28
abundance: .

CDR3nt: TGTGCCAGCAGCTGGGGCCAGGGTGGCACTGAAGCTTTCTTT
CDR3aa: CASSWGQGGTEAFF
d_gene: .
j_gene: TRBJ1-1
len: 14
v_gene: TRBV5-6
abundance: once

CDR3nt: TGTGCCAGCAGCTTAGGCGGGAGGGCAGGGTCATATGAAGCAGATACGCAGTATTTT
CDR3aa: CASSLGGRAGSYEADTQYF
d_gene: TRBD2
j_gene: TRBJ2-3
len: 19
v_gene: TRBV13
abundance: .

CDR3nt: TGTGCCAGCAAACCTCCGGGTGGGGCGGGATCTACGAGGCACGGCTACACCTTC
CDR3aa: CASKPPGGAGSTRHGYTF
d_gene: .
j_gene: TRBJ1-2
len: 18
v_gene: TRBV2
abundance: .

CDR3nt: TGCAGCGTTGGCAGGGACACTGAAGCTTTCTTT
CDR3aa: CSVGRDTEAFF
d_gene: .
j_gene: TRBJ1-1
len: 11
v_gene: TRBV29-1
abundance: few

CDR3nt: TGCGCCAGCAGCCAACCCCCAGGGGCATACTCTGGGGCCAACGTCCTGACTTTC
CDR3aa: CASSQPPGAYSGANVLTF
d_gene: .
j_gene: TRBJ2-6
len: 18
v_gene: TRBV4-1
abundance: .

CDR3nt: TGTGCCAGCGTTAACGGGTGGGGGGGGCAGGGAGTAGCTTTCTTT
CDR3aa: CASVNGWGGQGVAFF
d_gene: .
j_gene: TRBJ1-1
len: 15
v_gene: TRBV27
abundance: .

CDR3nt: TGTGCCAGCGGGGGGAGGGGAAGCACTGAAGCTTTCTTT
CDR3aa: CASGGRGSTEAFF
d_gene: .
j_gene: TRBJ1-1
len: 13
v_gene: TRBV5-4
abundance: .

CDR3nt: TGTGCCAGCACCCCCTCGGGGGGTTGGCAGCCCCAGCATTTT
CDR3aa: CASTPSGGWQPQHF
d_gene: .
j_gene: TRBJ1-5
len: 14
v_gene: TRBV27
abundance: .

CDR3nt: TGTGCCAGCAGTTACGAAGGGGCCTGGCAGCCCCAGCATTTT
CDR3aa: CASSYEGAWQPQHF
d_gene: .
j_gene: TRBJ1-5
len: 14
v_gene: TRBV6-6
abundance: .

CDR3nt: TGTGCCAGCAGTTTAGGCCCCAGGGGCTATGGCTACACCTTC
CDR3aa: CASSLGPRGYGYTF
d_gene: .
j_gene: TRBJ1-2
len: 14
v_gene: TRBV28
abundance: .

CDR3nt: TGTGCCAGCAGTTCTGGAGGGCGGCGGACCTACACTGAAGCTTTCTTT
CDR3aa: CASSSGGRRTYTEAFF
d_gene: .
j_gene: TRBJ1-1
len: 16
v_gene: TRBV5-4
abundance: .

CDR3nt: TGTGCCAGCAGTACTAAGACAGGAGGATACAATGAGCAGTTCTTC
CDR3aa: CASSTKTGGYNEQFF
d_gene: .
j_gene: TRBJ2-1
len: 15
v_gene: TRBV2
abundance: .

CDR3nt: TGCAGCGCCTTACAGGGAGTCTATAATGAAAAACTGTTTTTT
CDR3aa: CSALQGVYNEKLFF
d_gene: .
j_gene: TRBJ1-4
len: 14
v_gene: TRBV29-1
abundance: .

CDR3nt: TGCAGCGCTGAGGGCAGGGGGCGGACAGATACGCAGTATTTT
CDR3aa: CSAEGRGRTDTQYF
d_gene: TRBD1
j_gene: TRBJ2-3
len: 14
v_gene: TRBV29-1
abundance: .

CDR3nt: TGTGCCAGCAGCTTAAGAACAGACGCTGAAGCTTTCTTT
CDR3aa: CASSLRTDAEAFF
d_gene: .
j_gene: TRBJ1-1
len: 13
v_gene: TRBV7-6
abundance: .

CDR3nt: TGCGCCAGCAGCCAGCCCCTGGGACTCTTACACAATGAGCAGTTCTTC
CDR3aa: CASSQPLGLLHNEQFF
d_gene: .
j_gene: TRBJ2-1
len: 16
v_gene: TRBV4-1
abundance: .

CDR3nt: TGTGCCAGCAGTTACTCACTGCAGGGGGCTTATGGCTACACCTTC
CDR3aa: CASSYSLQGAYGYTF
d_gene: TRBD1
j_gene: TRBJ1-2
len: 15
v_gene: TRBV6-5
abundance: .

CDR3nt: TGTGCCAGCAGCTTTAGCGGGACGAACACCGGGGAGCTGTTTTTT
CDR3aa: CASSFSGTNTGELFF
d_gene: TRBD2
j_gene: TRBJ2-2
len: 15
v_gene: TRBV7-3
abundance: .

CDR3nt: TGTGCCTCCAGGGATTCTGGGGCCAACGTCCTGACTTTC
CDR3aa: CASRDSGANVLTF
d_gene: .
j_gene: TRBJ2-6
len: 13
v_gene: TRBV6-6
abundance: .

CDR3nt: TGCGCCAGCAGCTTGGGGACAGGATACGGTACGCAGTATTTT
CDR3aa: CASSLGTGYGTQYF
d_gene: TRBD1
j_gene: TRBJ2-3
len: 14
v_gene: TRBV5-1
abundance: .

CDR3nt: TGCGCCAGCAGCCCGGCTAGCGGGGGGTCTGGCACAGATACGCAGTATTTT
CDR3aa: CASSPASGGSGTDTQYF
d_gene: TRBD2
j_gene: TRBJ2-3
len: 17
v_gene: TRBV5-1
abundance: .

CDR3nt: TGTGCCAGCAGCCAAGAGGCTAGCGGGAGGAGGCTTAGAGAGACCCAGTACTTC
CDR3aa: CASSQEASGRRLRETQYF
d_gene: TRBD2
j_gene: TRBJ2-5
len: 18
v_gene: TRBV11-1
abundance: few

CDR3nt: TGTGCCAGCAGCTTGGGGGGCCTGAACACTGAAGCTTTCTTT
CDR3aa: CASSLGGLNTEAFF
d_gene: .
j_gene: TRBJ1-1
len: 14
v_gene: TRBV5-4
abundance: .

CDR3nt: TGTGCCAGCAGAGGACAGGGCGAGCAGTACTTC
CDR3aa: CASRGQGEQYF
d_gene: TRBD1
j_gene: TRBJ2-7
len: 11
v_gene: TRBV6-5
abundance: .

CDR3nt: TGCAGCGTTGAAGAGAGCCCTAGGACAGGGGTGCAGTACTTC
CDR3aa: CSVEESPRTGVQYF
d_gene: TRBD1
j_gene: TRBJ2-7
len: 14
v_gene: TRBV29-1
abundance: .

CDR3nt: TGTGCCAGCAGTGATCCCGGGTATCAGCCCCAGCATTTT
CDR3aa: CASSDPGYQPQHF
d_gene: .
j_gene: TRBJ1-5
len: 13
v_gene: TRBV6-1
abundance: .

CDR3nt: TGTGCCAGCAGCCCCGGGACTGGGGGTTACGAGCAGTACTTC
CDR3aa: CASSPGTGGYEQYF
d_gene: .
j_gene: TRBJ2-7
len: 14
v_gene: TRBV5-6
abundance: .

CDR3nt: TGCGCCAGCAGCTTGACCGGGGACTCAGGACAGCCCCAGCATTTT
CDR3aa: CASSLTGDSGQPQHF
d_gene: .
j_gene: TRBJ1-5
len: 15
v_gene: TRBV5-1
abundance: .

CDR3nt: TGTGCCAGCAGTGAATTTAGCGGGAGGGCCGGAGATACGCAGTATTTT
CDR3aa: CASSEFSGRAGDTQYF
d_gene: TRBD2
j_gene: TRBJ2-3
len: 16
v_gene: TRBV6-1
abundance: few

CDR3nt: TGTGCCTTCCAGGTGAACACTGAAGCTTTCTTT
CDR3aa: CAFQVNTEAFF
d_gene: .
j_gene: TRBJ1-1
len: 11
v_gene: TRBV30
abundance: once

CDR3nt: TGTGCCAGCAGCTTAACAGGGGTGAACACTGAAGCTTTCTTT
CDR3aa: CASSLTGVNTEAFF
d_gene: TRBD1
j_gene: TRBJ1-1
len: 14
v_gene: TRBV5-5
abundance: .

CDR3nt: TGTGCCAGCAGTGGCTCCCCGGGGGATCAGCCCCAGCATTTT
CDR3aa: CASSGSPGDQPQHF
d_gene: .
j_gene: TRBJ1-5
len: 14
v_gene: TRBV6-4
abundance: .

CDR3nt: TGTGCCAGCAGCTTATTCCTTGGGAGCACCGGGGAGCTGTTTTTT
CDR3aa: CASSLFLGSTGELFF
d_gene: .
j_gene: TRBJ2-2
len: 15
v_gene: TRBV7-9
abundance: .

CDR3nt: TGTGCCACCAGCAAATCGCGGGGCCGAGCCTCGGGGACCCAAGAGACCCAGTACTTC
CDR3aa: CATSKSRGRASGTQETQYF
d_gene: .
j_gene: TRBJ2-5
len: 19
v_gene: TRBV15
abundance: .

CDR3nt: TGCGCCAGCAGACCGGACCCGGGACAGTCCTACTACGAGCAGTACTTC
CDR3aa: CASRPDPGQSYYEQYF
d_gene: TRBD1
j_gene: TRBJ2-7
len: 16
v_gene: TRBV5-1
abundance: .

CDR3nt: TGTGCCAGCAGCCAAACCCCGGGGTATGGCTACCCCTTC
CDR3aa: CASSQTPGYGYPF
d_gene: .
j_gene: TRBJ1-2
len: 13
v_gene: TRBV28
abundance: .

CDR3nt: TGCAGCGTTGAAGTGGCGGGAGGGCGTAATGAGCAGTTCTTC
CDR3aa: CSVEVAGGRNEQFF
d_gene: TRBD2
j_gene: TRBJ2-1
len: 14
v_gene: TRBV29-1
abundance: .